The sequence of this TCR beta chain was determined in a study of shared clonotypes between healthy human individuals. Study-wide background: Sampling drew on donors who were two women and three men aged 18 to 49. Study-wide results and limits: Among the subsets, naive ones generally showed larger estimated richness than memory ones. Generation probabilities were higher for clonotypes shared across all four sorted-subset donors than for unshared ones.

V gave up 2 bases and J gave up 0 bases; unmatched junction bases: 1. CDR3 length: 16 amino acids. Per germline, CDR1 KGHSH and CDR2 LQKENI. Concerning this clone itself: Its matching antigen is unknown.

Original processing notes: From ImmunoSEQ came sequences covering only the junction and carrying no quality scores, so filtering differed. The protocol was immunoSEQ multiplex PCR, while the TCRdb copy is restricted to in-frame clones and leaves out a portion. V, J and clone size reflect that table, while D and trimming were determined from the DNA. The table shows 2 million to 2.5 million clones, with around 95% occurring only once. This clonotype was sampled from a man aged 18 to 29 in good health. Sample: naive CD4+ T cells sorted from blood. Subset indicated: CD45RA+ positively selected. The chain links TRBV18 to TRBJ1-3; TRBD1 matches at 10 bases. CDR3 loop: CASSPRDRGSGNTIYF. CDR3 nucleotides: TGTGCCAGCTCACCAAGGGACAGGGGCTCTGGAAACACCATATATTTT. The full variable domain, in which reference TRBV18 and TRBJ1-3 provide the parts outside the CDR3, is NAGVMQNPRHLVRRRGQEARLRCSPMKGHSHVYWYRQLPEEGLKFMVYLQKENIIDESGMPKERFSAEFPKEGPSILRIQQVVRGDSAAYFCASSPRDRGSGNTIYFGEGSWLTVV.